The next 25 T cell receptor beta chains were all read from a single sample in a study of blood T cells in healthy people across ages. For the second PCR, which ran for about 6 to 12 cycles, a sample-barcoded 5' primer and a J-beta primer mix were used. TCRdb re-analysed the 5' RACE reads in MiXCR, keeping a single row per CDR3 protein. Counted here are fewer than 2,000,000 distinct CDR3 sequences, 34% occurring once; the ten biggest clones make up roughly 10%. The specimen was blood. The receptors stem from a woman under 40 in good health.

This chain connects TRBV7-2 to TRBJ2-5; TRBD2 matches 7 bases. CDR3 length: 19 residues. From germline, CDR1 is SGHTA and CDR2 FQGNSA. V shed 3 bases and J 2 bases; nucleotides not matched to a gene: 18. CDR3 protein: CASSFRGLLFREAQETQYF. In nucleotides, the CDR3 is TGTGCCAGCAGCTTCCGGGGTCTCCTCTTCCGGGAGGCTCAAGAGACCCAGTACTTC. The full variable domain, its missing parts supplied by reference TRBV7-2 and TRBJ2-5, is GAGVSQSPSNKVTEKGKDVELRCDPISGHTALYWYRQSLGQGLEFLIYFQGNSAPDKSGLPSDRFSAERTGGSVSTLTIQRTQQEDSAVYLCASSFRGLLFREAQETQYFGPGTRLLVL.

The table lists this clonotype with a few counts. This sequence joins TRBV28 and TRBJ2-4; 7 bases match TRBD1. Unmatched junction bases numbered 10, after V lost 7 bases and J lost 1 base. The CDR3 is 16 residues long. Germline CDR1 is MDHEN and CDR2 is SYDVKM. The CDR3 bases are TGTGCCAGCACCCCTTCAGGGGGTGAGGCCAAAAACATTCAGTACTTC. Translating gives CASTPSGGEAKNIQYF.

V usage is TRBV6-2 or TRBV6-3 and J usage is TRBJ1-5; unclear D gene. The CDR3 extends over 12 amino acids. V was clipped by 9 bases and J by 1 base, with 7 bases between them. Germline V CDR1 and CDR2: MNHEY, SVGEGT. The CDR3 sequence is CASSTSNQPQHF. The CDR3 DNA is TGTGCCAGTTCGACGAGCAATCAGCCCCAGCATTTT.

This rearrangement joins TRBV20-1 to TRBJ2-7, with a tentative D call TRBD1 (5 bases). The J call may be mistaken, given a closer DNA end match to TRBJ2-5. Germline V gene sequence: CDR1 DFQATT, CDR2 SNEGSKA (reference sequence). This CDR3 has 15 amino acids. In DNA, the CDR3 is TGCAGTGCTAGCCGAATACAGGCAGCTCAAGAGACCCAGTACTTC. It yields the protein CSASRIQAAQETQYF.

Only a few counts were recorded for this clonotype. The chain employs TRBV20-1 and TRBJ1-2; 9 nucleotides line up with TRBD1. Per germline, CDR1 DFQATT and CDR2 SNEGSKA (reference sequence). There are 13 residues in the CDR3. V was clipped by 5 bases and J by 7 bases; unmatched bases: 8. Here the CDR3 DNA reads TGCAGTGCTCTGACAGGGGGAGGTGGTGGCTACACCTTC. This translates into CSALTGGGGGYTF.

The J gene is TRBJ2-1, the V gene TRBV6-2 or TRBV6-3; D assignment may be TRBD1 or TRBD2 (6 bases each). V lost 0 bases to trimming and J lost 10 bases, with 16 bases between them. Germline loops: CDR1 MNHEY, CDR2 SVGEGT. The CDR3 spans 15 residues. The CDR3 DNA sequence: TGTGCCAGCAGTTACTCAGGGGGAGGCGGTGAGGAGCAGTTCTTC. Its protein product is CASSYSGGGGEEQFF.

The rearrangement uses TRBV7-9 and TRBJ2-1; the match to TRBD1 covers 8 bases. The CDR3 has 12 amino acids. The V and J ends lost 6 bases and 10 bases, in that order; junction bases with no gene match: 5. CDR1 SEHNR and CDR2 FQNEAQ come from the germline V gene (reference sequence). CDR3 sequence: CASSPQGVEQFF. DNA for the CDR3: TGTGCCAGCAGTCCACAGGGGGTCGAGCAGTTCTTC.

The J gene is TRBJ2-6, the V gene TRBV28; possible D gene TRBD2, 7 bases. CDR3 length: 18 amino acids. Germline values: CDR1 MDHEN, CDR2 SYDVKM. V lost 6 bases and J lost 4, with 22 bases in between. The CDR3 region is CASRLQGGAYHGANVLTF. The CDR3, as DNA: TGTGCCAGCAGACTTCAAGGGGGGGCCTATCACGGGGCCAACGTCCTGACTTTC.

The chain is built from TRBV18 and TRBJ2-7; 7 nucleotides match TRBD2. V lost 1 base and J lost 5; bases outside the gene matches: 5. CDR1 is KGHSH and CDR2 is LQKENI in the germline V gene. The CDR3 contains 14 residues. DNA for the CDR3: TGTGCCAGCTCACCACGGCCAGCGGGGAACGAGCAGTACTTC. It codes for CASSPRPAGNEQYF.

This clonotype has only a few counts. The chain has TRBV21-1 and TRBJ1-2. TRBV21-1 is a recognized pseudogene. The CDR3 is 11 amino acids. CDR3: CASSKRNGYTF. CDR3 nucleotides: TGTGCCAGCAGCAAACGCAATGGCTACACCTTC.

This chain links TRBV21-1 with TRBJ1-2; TRBD1 is taken as the D call from the table, unchecked against the DNA. TRBV21-1 is labeled a pseudogene. CDR3 length equals 13 residues. CDR3 DNA: TGTGCCAGCAGCACGACAGGGTCTTGGGGCTACACCTTC. As protein: CASSTTGSWGYTF.

This clonotype was counted a few times. This rearrangement joins TRBV27 to TRBJ2-7, with 9 bases lining up with TRBD2. This CDR3 has 15 amino acids. V was pared by 4 bases and J by 3 bases, with 7 bases of the junction left unmatched. Looked up from germline, CDR1 is MNHEY and CDR2 is SMNVEV (reference sequence). CDR3 sequence reads: CASSSPGLAVYEQYF. Written as DNA, the CDR3 is TGTGCCAGCAGTTCACCGGGACTAGCAGTCTACGAGCAGTACTTC.

For this clonotype: A read error may be the cause here, since a much bigger clone is one base away. The chain links TRBV7-8 to TRBJ2-7, with D unclear. This CDR3 has 11 amino acids. The V gene's germline CDR1 is SGHVS and CDR2 FQNEAQ. Trimming stripped 7 bases from V and 7 bases from J, with 11 bases between. In DNA, the CDR3 is TGTGCCAGCATCTCCTACAATGAGCAGTACTTC. It yields the protein CASISYNEQYF.

This clonotype was recorded a few times. V is TRBV4-1 and J is TRBJ1-5; 8 nucleotides line up with TRBD1. V shed 6 bases, J shed 4 bases, and the junction held 8 bases outside the gene matches. The CDR3 spans 15 residues. CDR1 and CDR2 (germline): MGHRA, YSYEKL. CDR3 nucleotides: TGCGCCAGCAGACCGTTAGACAGGGGAAATCAGCCCCAGCATTTT. It encodes CASRPLDRGNQPQHF.

The CDR3 coding sequence is TGTGCCAGCAGCTTAGGGGCGGGGGCCGGCAATCAGCCCCAGCATTTT. This sequence encodes CASSLGAGAGNQPQHF. The genes are TRBV7-6 and TRBJ1-5; TRBD1 might be the D (6 bases). Trimming shortened V by 1 base and J by 2 bases, and 12 bases separated the two germline ends. This CDR3 spans 16 amino acids. Germline loops: CDR1 SGHVS, CDR2 FNYEAQ. Full variable domain (rest looked up from reference TRBV7-6 and TRBJ1-5): GAGVSQSPRYKVTKRGQDVALRCDPISGHVSLYWYRQALGQGPEFLTYFNYEAQQDKSGLPNDRFSAERPEGSISTLTIQRTEQRDSAMYRCASSLGAGAGNQPQHFGDGTRLSIL.

The chain recombines TRBV27 with TRBJ2-7; no clear D gene. Looked up from germline, CDR1 is MNHEY and CDR2 is SMNVEV (reference sequence). The length of the CDR3 is 14 residues. The germline V and J ends were trimmed by 2 bases and 7 bases, with 15 bases remaining between them. In DNA, the CDR3 is TGTGCCAGCAGTTTAGGTGGTCTGCCCTTTGAGCAGTACTTC. This translates into CASSLGGLPFEQYF.

The sample holds a few counts of this clonotype. The chain carries TRBV6-2 or TRBV6-3 and TRBJ2-7, with D perhaps being TRBD1 or TRBD2 (5 bases each). The CDR3 consists of 12 residues. V was shortened by 6 bases and J by 4 bases, with 10 bases between the two germline ends. In germline, CDR1 is MNHEY, CDR2 SVGEGT. The CDR3 loop reads CASRGVAYEQYF. The CDR3 nucleotides read TGTGCCAGCAGGGGGGTTGCGTACGAGCAGTACTTC.

The chain combines TRBV5-1 with TRBJ2-5; the match to TRBD2 covers 11 bases. The CDR3 extends over 18 amino acids. Trimming removed 0 bases from V and 2 bases from J; junction bases left unmatched: 9. Germline values: CDR1 SGHRS, CDR2 YFSETQ. The CDR3 DNA reads as TGCGCCAGCAGCTTGGGACTAGCGGGAACTAGGAGACAAGAGACCCAGTACTTC. Residues: CASSLGLAGTRRQETQYF.

This clonotype was observed a handful of times. J is TRBJ1-1 and V is TRBV4-2; D not resolved. The V end was cut by 1 base, the J end by 0 bases, with 6 bases between. From germline, CDR1 is LGHNA and CDR2 YNFKEQ. The CDR3 runs to 14 residues. CDR3 bases: TGTGCCAGCAGCCAAGCCCAGATGAACACTGAAGCTTTCTTT. Protein product: CASSQAQMNTEAFF.

This clonotype has only a few counts. This chain uses TRBV20-1 with TRBJ2-7, with D perhaps TRBD2 (6 bases). CDR1 and CDR2 from the germline V gene are DFQATT and SNEGSKA (reference sequence). The CDR3 is 15 amino acids. V gave up 2 bases and J gave up 0 bases, with 14 bases separating them. The CDR3 loop is CSARLPGGSSYEQYF. The CDR3 nucleotides read TGCAGTGCTAGACTCCCCGGGGGAAGCTCCTACGAGCAGTACTTC.

The chain carries TRBV20-1 and TRBJ2-1, with D possibly TRBD2 on 6 matching bases. The length of the CDR3 is 12 residues. Trimming cost V 6 bases and J 6 bases, with 12 bases left between them. Per germline, CDR1 DFQATT and CDR2 SNEGSKA (reference sequence). CDR3: CSAFEEGNEQFF. The DNA of the CDR3 is TGCAGTGCCTTCGAGGAGGGCAATGAGCAGTTCTTC.

This chain uses TRBV5-8 with TRBJ2-1; 9 positions match TRBD1. This CDR3 is built from 15 residues. Germline V lookup: CDR1 SGHTS, CDR2 YDEGEE. The junction had 11 bases not matched to a gene; V was cut back by 4 bases and J by 9 bases. For the CDR3, the DNA is TGTGCCAGCAGCCTGGGACAGGGTAGCATCGGTGAGCAGTTCTTC. Encoded protein: CASSLGQGSIGEQFF.

This clonotype has more than one count but fewer than ten. This sequence joins TRBV15 and TRBJ2-3; 12 bases agree with TRBD2. Germline CDR1 is LNHNV and CDR2 is YYDKDF (reference sequence). Unmatched junction bases numbered 3, after V lost 2 bases and J lost 0 bases. The CDR3 has 17 amino acids. The CDR3 DNA sequence: TGTGCCACCAGCAGACGACTAGCGGGGGAAAGCACAGATACGCAGTATTTT. Its translation: CATSRRLAGESTDTQYF.

The chain couples TRBV29-1 to TRBJ1-2; D is unclear. Germline values: CDR1 SQVTM, CDR2 ANQGSEA. V was cut by 4 bases and J by 0 bases, with 6 bases left in between. The CDR3 has 12 amino acids. CDR3 region: CSVVSANYGYTF. DNA of the CDR3: TGCAGCGTTGTGTCGGCTAACTATGGCTACACCTTC.

The sample holds one count of this clonotype. The rearrangement joins TRBV20-1 to TRBJ1-6; tentatively, D is TRBD1 (5 bases). Trimming cost V 4 bases and J 4 bases, with 20 bases left between them. CDR1 and CDR2 from the germline V gene are DFQATT and SNEGSKA (reference sequence). The CDR3 extends over 17 amino acids. This chain's CDR3 is CSANQGGHRGYNSPLHF. Written as DNA, the CDR3 is TGCAGTGCTAACCAGGGCGGACACCGCGGGTATAATTCACCCCTCCACTTT.